These T cell receptor beta chains were read from a single sample in a study of cytomegalovirus exposure and HLA in healthy donors. Sequenced by immunoSEQ multiplex PCR; TCRdb stores in-frame clones only, minus some. The top ten clones hold 1.8% of a sample with some 150,000 clones, over 65% of them seen once. The sequenced sample consisted of PBMCs. Receptors were obtained from a female donor in good health and CMV-seropositive. Both conserved end residues are part of each CDR3. The order of the fields is V gene, D gene, clone size, J gene, CDR3 protein, CDR3 DNA. The D gene is left open where the match is weak. A row's size may be missing; if present it is once, few, many or a size class.

TRBV7-9	NA	few	TRBJ2-7	CASSPDYRDEQYF	TGTGCCAGCAGCCCGGACTACCGGGACGAGCAGTACTTC
TRBV10-3	TRBD1	NA	TRBJ2-1	CAIRGTVGDPSYNEQFF	TGTGCCATCAGAGGGACAGTTGGGGACCCCTCCTACAATGAGCAGTTCTTC
TRBV6-6	NA	NA	TRBJ1-4	CASSTGDSDEKLFF	TGTGCCAGCAGTACCGGGGACTCGGATGAAAAACTGTTTTTT
TRBV6-5	NA	few	TRBJ1-5	CARNIGGPQHF	TGTGCCAGAAATATCGGGGGGCCCCAGCATTTT
TRBV29-1	NA	NA	TRBJ1-2	CSVSGVGYGYTF	TGCAGCGTATCAGGGGTTGGCTATGGCTACACCTTC
TRBV18	TRBD1	once	TRBJ1-6	CASSPSTGYNSPLHF	TGTGCCAGCTCACCCTCGACAGGGTACAATTCACCCCTCCACTTT
TRBV5-4	TRBD1	NA	TRBJ2-7	CASSGTGFPYEQYF	TGTGCCAGCAGCGGGACAGGGTTCCCCTACGAGCAGTACTTC
TRBV28	TRBD1	once	TRBJ1-2	CASSQPWTGEDYGYTF	TGTGCCAGCAGTCAGCCTTGGACAGGGGAAGACTATGGCTACACCTTC
TRBV9	TRBD2	NA	TRBJ2-1	CASSVGGGRGNEQFF	TGTGCCAGCAGCGTAGGCGGGGGGCGGGGCAATGAGCAGTTCTTC
TRBV28	TRBD1	few	TRBJ2-7	CASGQGLSGYEQYF	TGTGCCAGTGGACAGGGGTTGAGTGGTTACGAGCAGTACTTC
TRBV14	NA	NA	TRBJ2-3	CASSQDRPTRRGRADTQYF	TGTGCCAGCAGCCAAGATCGCCCCACTAGGCGGGGGCGGGCAGATACGCAGTATTTT
TRBV30	TRBD1	NA	TRBJ2-1	CAWNTGGASYNEQFF	TGTGCCTGGAACACAGGGGGCGCGTCGTACAATGAGCAGTTCTTC
TRBV30	TRBD2	NA	TRBJ2-3	CAWGTTLGTDTQYF	TGTGCCTGGGGGACTACTCTGGGCACAGATACGCAGTATTTT
TRBV10-3	TRBD2	few	TRBJ2-1	CAISETGRRAGGPNEQFF	TGTGCCATCAGTGAGACCGGGAGGCGAGCGGGGGGTCCCAATGAGCAGTTCTTC
TRBV2	TRBD1	NA	TRBJ2-1	CATAPGGRQGEQFF	TGTGCCACGGCCCCGGGTGGTCGACAGGGAGAGCAGTTCTTC
TRBV5-4	NA	once	TRBJ2-6	CASSPPDRLSGANVLTF	TGTGCCAGCAGCCCCCCGGACAGACTCTCTGGGGCCAACGTCCTGACTTTC
TRBV5-1	NA	NA	TRBJ1-5	CASRPTGMSNQPQHF	TGCGCCAGCAGGCCGACAGGCATGAGCAATCAGCCCCAGCATTTT
TRBV6-4	TRBD2	NA	TRBJ2-3	CASSPGAGGPVDTQYF	TGTGCCAGCAGCCCTGGAGCGGGGGGGCCCGTAGATACGCAGTATTTT
TRBV7-6	TRBD2	NA	TRBJ2-1	CASSSSGSVNEQFF	TGTGCCAGCAGCTCAAGCGGGAGTGTGAATGAGCAGTTCTTC
TRBV5-1	TRBD1	few	TRBJ1-2	CASSLGDRGYGYTF	TGCGCCAGCAGCTTGGGAGACAGGGGCTACGGCTACACCTTC
TRBV2	NA	few	TRBJ2-1	CASSAGVGNNEQFF	TGTGCCAGCAGTGCCGGGGTCGGTAACAATGAGCAGTTCTTC
TRBV19	NA	NA	TRBJ1-5	CASLPAGRSNQPQHF	TGTGCCAGTCTTCCGGCGGGGCGAAGCAATCAGCCCCAGCATTTT
TRBV5-1	TRBD2	few	TRBJ2-2	CASSSSPTSARGGELFF	TGCGCCAGCAGCTCATCCCCGACTAGCGCCCGGGGCGGGGAGCTGTTTTTT
TRBV10-2	TRBD1	few	TRBJ1-1	CASSSRPGTGDTEAFF	TGCGCCAGCAGTTCACGCCCGGGGACAGGGGACACTGAAGCTTTCTTT
TRBV28	NA	NA	TRBJ1-5	CASREALYSNQPQHF	TGTGCCAGCCGCGAGGCCCTCTATAGCAATCAGCCCCAGCATTTT
TRBV14	TRBD1	NA	TRBJ1-3	CASSRTGQWSGNTIYF	TGTGCCAGCAGCCGGACAGGGCAGTGGTCTGGAAACACCATATATTTT
TRBV6-5	TRBD1	few	TRBJ2-5	CASTQQGALLETQYF	TGTGCCAGCACCCAACAGGGGGCTCTTCTAGAGACCCAGTACTTC
TRBV7-6	NA	NA	TRBJ2-1	CASSSLGGSSYNEQFF	TGTGCCAGCAGCTCCCTCGGTGGGAGCTCCTACAATGAGCAGTTCTTC
TRBV19	NA	NA	TRBJ1-1	CASSPSLNTEAFF	TGTGCCAGTAGTCCGAGTTTGAACACTGAAGCTTTCTTT
TRBV21-1	NA	few	TRBJ2-1	CASSKVPGSYYYNEQFF	TGTGCCAGCAGCAAAGTTCCGGGTTCTTACTACTACAATGAGCAGTTCTTC
TRBV5-4	TRBD1	NA	TRBJ1-1	CASSLQGRNTEAFF	TGTGCCAGCAGCCTACAGGGGCGGAACACTGAAGCTTTCTTT
TRBV7-3	NA	NA	TRBJ2-3	CASSQGSTDTQYF	TGTGCCAGCAGCCAGGGGAGCACAGATACGCAGTATTTT
TRBV10-3	NA	NA	TRBJ2-7	CAISESMLSYEQYF	TGTGCCATCAGTGAGTCGATGCTATCCTACGAGCAGTACTTC
TRBV7-9	NA	NA	TRBJ1-6	CASSWEGESPLHF	TGTGCCAGCAGCTGGGAGGGTGAGTCACCCCTCCACTTT
TRBV23-1	NA	NA	TRBJ1-1	CASSQGGLTNTEAFF	TGCGCCAGCAGTCAAGGGGGCCTAACGAACACTGAAGCTTTCTTT
TRBV7-2	NA	NA	TRBJ1-5	CASSNTQGNNQPQHF	TGTGCCAGCAGCAATACACAGGGAAATAATCAGCCCCAGCATTTT
TRBV4-1	NA	NA	TRBJ2-2	CASSQDESVLTNTGELFF	TGCGCCAGCAGCCAAGATGAATCGGTACTGACGAACACCGGGGAGCTGTTTTTT
TRBV29-1	NA	NA	TRBJ1-5	CSVGQGNQPQHF	TGCAGCGTTGGACAGGGCAATCAGCCCCAGCATTTT
TRBV5-1	NA	NA	TRBJ1-5	CASSTDLDQPQHF	TGCGCCAGCAGCACAGACCTGGATCAGCCCCAGCATTTT
TRBV5-3	TRBD1	NA	TRBJ2-3	CARSPWSGSSGTGGTDTQYF	TGTGCCAGAAGCCCCTGGTCTGGGTCGTCCGGGACAGGGGGCACAGATACGCAGTATTTT
TRBV5-1	NA	NA	TRBJ1-6	CASSLVAGEPTYNSPLHF	TGCGCCAGCAGCTTGGTGGCAGGGGAACCGACCTATAATTCACCCCTCCACTTT
TRBV6-6	NA	NA	TRBJ2-5	CASSPPGRTAETQYF	TGTGCCAGCAGTCCCCCCGGGAGAACGGCGGAGACCCAGTACTTC
TRBV2	NA	NA	TRBJ2-7	CASSLYEQYF	TGTGCCAGCAGTCTTTACGAGCAGTACTTC
TRBV4-1	TRBD1	NA	TRBJ1-2	CASSQDRGLNYGYTF	TGCGCCAGCAGCCAGGACAGGGGTCTTAACTATGGCTACACCTTC
TRBV30	NA	once	TRBJ1-2	CAWSGGGDGYTF	TGTGCCTGGAGTGGGGGCGGAGATGGCTACACCTTC
TRBV5-4	TRBD2	NA	TRBJ2-3	CASSTPVAGGRTDTQYF	TGTGCCAGCAGCACACCTGTTGCGGGGGGGCGCACAGATACGCAGTATTTT
TRBV10-3	NA	NA	TRBJ2-5	CANRGQPQETQYF	TGTGCCAATAGAGGACAGCCCCAAGAGACCCAGTACTTC
TRBV9	NA	NA	TRBJ2-5	CASSVESGRETQYF	TGTGCCAGCAGCGTAGAAAGCGGGCGGGAGACCCAGTACTTC
TRBV19	NA	NA	TRBJ2-2	CASSIVQGTGELFF	TGTGCCAGTAGTATCGTACAGGGTACCGGGGAGCTGTTTTTT
TRBV10-3	NA	NA	TRBJ2-6	CAISEGAGGANVLTF	TGTGCCATCAGTGAGGGGGCGGGAGGGGCCAACGTCCTGACTTTC
TRBV5-1	TRBD2	NA	TRBJ2-3	CASSPGTSGTDTQYF	TGCGCCAGCAGCCCCGGGACTAGCGGCACAGATACGCAGTATTTT
TRBV18	NA	NA	TRBJ2-6	CASSPIQGPGANVLTF	TGTGCCAGCTCACCCATCCAGGGGCCTGGGGCCAACGTCCTGACTTTC
TRBV19	NA	NA	TRBJ1-2	CASSMGPWDYGYTF	TGTGCCAGTAGTATGGGCCCATGGGACTATGGCTACACCTTC
TRBV7-8	NA	NA	TRBJ2-1	CASSLGEEWFF	TGTGCCAGCAGCTTGGGGGAGGAGTGGTTCTTC
TRBV12-5	NA	NA	TRBJ2-2	CASASDTGTGELFF	TGTGCTAGTGCCTCGGACACCGGAACCGGGGAGCTGTTTTTT
TRBV7-9	NA	once	TRBJ2-3	CASSLGQVEDTQYF	TGTGCCAGCAGCTTAGGGCAGGTGGAAGATACGCAGTATTTT
TRBV28	TRBD1	NA	TRBJ1-1	CASSLLRQGGTEAFF	TGTGCCAGCAGTTTATTACGACAGGGGGGGACTGAAGCTTTCTTT